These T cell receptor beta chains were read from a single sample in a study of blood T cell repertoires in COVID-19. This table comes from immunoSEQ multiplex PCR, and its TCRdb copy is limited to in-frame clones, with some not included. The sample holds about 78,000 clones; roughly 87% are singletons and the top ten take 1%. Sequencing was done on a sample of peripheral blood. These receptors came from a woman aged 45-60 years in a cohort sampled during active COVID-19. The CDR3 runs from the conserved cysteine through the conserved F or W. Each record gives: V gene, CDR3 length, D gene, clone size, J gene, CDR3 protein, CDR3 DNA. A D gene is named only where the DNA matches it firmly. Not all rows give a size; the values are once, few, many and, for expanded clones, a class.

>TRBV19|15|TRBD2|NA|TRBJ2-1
CASSIGREGPDEQFF
TGTGCCAGTAGTATTGGTCGGGAGGGCCCCGATGAGCAGTTCTTC
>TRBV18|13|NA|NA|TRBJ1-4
CASSRSGNEKLFF
TGTGCCAGCTCCCGATCGGGTAATGAAAAACTGTTTTTT
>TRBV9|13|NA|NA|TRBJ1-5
CASSVGVEQPQHF
TGTGCCAGCAGCGTGGGAGTCGAACAGCCCCAGCATTTT
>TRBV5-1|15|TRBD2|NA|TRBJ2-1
CASSLAGGRYNEQFF
TGCGCCAGCAGCTTGGCGGGGGGACGATACAATGAGCAGTTCTTC
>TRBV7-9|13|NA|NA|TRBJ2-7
CASTDTEGNEQYF
TGTGCCAGCACCGATACGGAGGGGAACGAGCAGTACTTC
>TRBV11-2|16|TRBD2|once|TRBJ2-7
CASSLGTGGGAYEQYF
TGTGCCAGCAGCTTGGGGACGGGCGGGGGGGCCTACGAGCAGTACTTC
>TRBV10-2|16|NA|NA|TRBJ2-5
CASSAIPGTRQETQYF
TGCGCCAGCAGTGCAATTCCCGGGACTCGACAAGAGACCCAGTACTTC
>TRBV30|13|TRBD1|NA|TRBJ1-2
CAWSEDRFYGYTF
TGTGCCTGGAGTGAGGACAGGTTTTATGGCTACACCTTC
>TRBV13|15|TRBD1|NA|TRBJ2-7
CASSGPGQGVYEQYF
TGTGCCAGCAGCGGACCGGGACAGGGGGTCTACGAGCAGTACTTC
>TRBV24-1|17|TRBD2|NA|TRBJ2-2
CATSDGAGVTNTGELFF
TGTGCCACCAGTGATGGGGCGGGAGTTACGAACACCGGGGAGCTGTTTTTT
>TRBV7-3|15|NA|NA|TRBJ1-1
CASSLPQGGNTEAFF
TGTGCCAGCAGCTTACCCCAGGGAGGCAACACTGAAGCTTTCTTT
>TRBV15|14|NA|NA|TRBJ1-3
CATSTGLSGNTIYF
TGTGCCACCAGCACGGGTCTCTCTGGAAACACCATATATTTT
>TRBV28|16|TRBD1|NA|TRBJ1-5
CASSSASGTGSQPQHF
TGTGCCAGCAGTTCAGCCTCCGGGACAGGGAGTCAGCCCCAGCATTTT
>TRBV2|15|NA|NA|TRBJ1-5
CASMTAGGRAQPQHF
TGTGCCAGCATGACCGCGGGGGGCCGGGCCCAGCCCCAGCATTTT
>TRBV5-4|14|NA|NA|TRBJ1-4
CASSLGLSNEKLFF
TGTGCCAGCAGCTTGGGATTGAGTAATGAAAAACTGTTTTTT
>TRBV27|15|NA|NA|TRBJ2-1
CASSSGQSSYNEQFF
TGTGCCAGCAGCTCAGGACAGAGCTCCTACAATGAGCAGTTCTTC
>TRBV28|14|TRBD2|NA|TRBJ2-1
CASSRTSGRYEQFF
TGTGCCAGCAGTCGGACTAGCGGGAGGTATGAGCAGTTCTTC
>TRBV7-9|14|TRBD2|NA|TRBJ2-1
CASSSGSSYNEQFF
TGTGCCAGCAGTAGCGGGTCCTCCTACAATGAGCAGTTCTTC
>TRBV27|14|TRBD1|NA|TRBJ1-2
CATGGTGVTRGYTF
TGTGCCACCGGGGGGACAGGGGTGACTCGAGGCTACACCTTC
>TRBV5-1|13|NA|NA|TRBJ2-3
CASSFTEADTQYF
TGCGCCAGCAGCTTTACGGAGGCAGATACGCAGTATTTT
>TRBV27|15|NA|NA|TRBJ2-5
CASSRALTSKETQYF
TGTGCCAGCAGTCGTGCCCTGACATCCAAAGAGACCCAGTACTTC
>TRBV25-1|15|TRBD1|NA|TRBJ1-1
CASSEARQGWTEAFF
TGTGCCAGCAGTGAGGCAAGACAGGGATGGACTGAAGCTTTCTTT
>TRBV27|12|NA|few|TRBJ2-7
CASSSFSYEQYF
TGTGCCAGCAGTTCCTTCTCCTACGAGCAGTACTTC
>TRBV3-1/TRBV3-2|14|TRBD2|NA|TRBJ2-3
CATVAGASTDTQYF
TGTGCCACCGTAGCGGGAGCGAGCACAGATACGCAGTATTTT
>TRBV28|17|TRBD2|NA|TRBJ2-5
CASRTRQSGRAAETQYF
TGTGCCAGCAGGACCCGCCAGAGCGGGAGGGCCGCGGAGACCCAGTACTTC
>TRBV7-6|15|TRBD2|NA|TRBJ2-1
CASSLETSGSGEQFF
TGTGCCAGCAGCTTGGAGACTAGCGGGAGTGGCGAGCAGTTCTTC
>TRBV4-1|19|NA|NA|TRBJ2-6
CASSQDLGGRGSGANVLTF
TGCGCCAGCAGCCAAGATCTTGGGGGCAGGGGATCTGGGGCCAACGTCCTGACTTTC
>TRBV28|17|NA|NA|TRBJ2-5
CASSPRGQTYVQETQYF
TGTGCCAGCAGTCCTAGGGGCCAGACCTATGTACAAGAGACCCAGTACTTC
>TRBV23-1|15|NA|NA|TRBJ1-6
CASSQSGRPGGGLHF
TGCGCCAGCAGTCAATCGGGCCGGCCCGGAGGTGGCCTCCACTTT
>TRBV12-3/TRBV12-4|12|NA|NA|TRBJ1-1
CASSLETAQAFF
TGTGCCAGCAGTTTAGAAACAGCACAGGCTTTCTTT
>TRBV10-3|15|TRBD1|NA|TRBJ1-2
CAISERDSVNYGYTF
TGTGCCATCAGTGAGAGGGACAGTGTTAACTATGGCTACACCTTC
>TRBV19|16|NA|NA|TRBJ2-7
CASSPPPPSRVSGQYF
TGTGCCAGTAGTCCACCCCCCCCCTCTCGGGTGTCCGGGCAGTACTTC
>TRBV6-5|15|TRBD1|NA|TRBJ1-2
CASSYSGQGGSGYTF
TGTGCCAGCAGTTACTCCGGACAGGGCGGGTCTGGCTACACCTTC
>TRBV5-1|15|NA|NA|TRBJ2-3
CASSLEGQPTDTQYF
TGCGCCAGCAGCTTGGAGGGACAACCCACAGATACGCAGTATTTT
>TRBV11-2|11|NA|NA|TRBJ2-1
CASSSEYEQFF
TGTGCCAGCAGCTCCGAGTATGAGCAGTTCTTC
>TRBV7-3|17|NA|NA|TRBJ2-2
CASSPPNLEQGGGELFF
TGTGCCAGCAGCCCTCCTAACCTTGAGCAGGGCGGCGGGGAGCTGTTTTTT
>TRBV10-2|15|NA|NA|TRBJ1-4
CASSAPGEGNEKLFF
TGCGCCAGCAGTGCCCCAGGGGAGGGTAATGAAAAACTGTTTTTT
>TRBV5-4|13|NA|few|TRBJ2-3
CASSLISTDTQYF
TGTGCCAGCAGCCTTATTAGCACAGATACGCAGTATTTT
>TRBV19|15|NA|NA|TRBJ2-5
CASSSPRTGQETQYF
TGTGCCAGTAGTAGCCCTAGGACGGGGCAAGAGACCCAGTACTTC
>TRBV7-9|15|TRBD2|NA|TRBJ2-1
CASSLRGRAGNEQFF
TGTGCCAGCAGCTTACGCGGGAGGGCCGGAAATGAGCAGTTCTTC
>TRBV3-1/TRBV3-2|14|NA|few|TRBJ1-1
CASSQWGPNTEAFF
TGTGCCAGCAGCCAATGGGGCCCTAACACTGAAGCTTTCTTT
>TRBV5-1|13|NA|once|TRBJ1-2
CASSSGANYGYTF
TGCGCCAGCAGCTCGGGGGCTAACTATGGCTACACCTTC
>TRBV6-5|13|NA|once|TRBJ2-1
CASSYNRVDEQFF
TGTGCCAGCAGTTACAACCGGGTCGATGAGCAGTTCTTC
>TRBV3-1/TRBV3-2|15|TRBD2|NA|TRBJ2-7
CASSPTLAGSYEQYF
TGTGCCAGCAGCCCCACTTTAGCGGGGTCCTACGAGCAGTACTTC
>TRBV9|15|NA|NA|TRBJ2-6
CASSEGGTGANVLTF
TGTGCCAGCAGCGAAGGGGGTACCGGGGCCAACGTCCTGACTTTC
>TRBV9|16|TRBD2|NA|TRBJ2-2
CASSVAGGGDTGELFF
TGTGCCAGCAGCGTAGCGGGGGGAGGGGACACCGGGGAGCTGTTTTTT
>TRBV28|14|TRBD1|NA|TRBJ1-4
CASSLYTGGEKLFF
TGTGCCAGCAGTCTGTATACAGGGGGCGAAAAACTGTTTTTT
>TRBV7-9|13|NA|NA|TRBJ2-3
CASIDLATDTQYF
TGTGCCAGCATTGACTTGGCCACAGATACGCAGTATTTT
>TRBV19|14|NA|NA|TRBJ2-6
CASSSRAGANVLTF
TGTGCCAGTAGTAGTAGAGCTGGGGCCAACGTCCTGACTTTC
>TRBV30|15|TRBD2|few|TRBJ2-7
CAWSATSGISYEQYF
TGTGCCTGGAGTGCCACTAGCGGGATTTCCTACGAGCAGTACTTC
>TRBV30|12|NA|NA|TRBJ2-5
CAWKRGGETQYF
TGTGCCTGGAAACGAGGGGGAGAGACCCAGTACTTC
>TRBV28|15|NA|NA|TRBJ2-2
CAVMFRGAGTGELFF
TGTGCCGTCATGTTCCGGGGGGCTGGCACCGGGGAGCTGTTTTTT
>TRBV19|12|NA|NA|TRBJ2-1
CASSIEGAAQFF
TGTGCCAGTAGTATAGAGGGGGCGGCGCAGTTCTTC
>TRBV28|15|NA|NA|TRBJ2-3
CASSIPQAEADTQYF
TGTGCCAGCAGCATACCGCAAGCGGAGGCAGATACGCAGTATTTT
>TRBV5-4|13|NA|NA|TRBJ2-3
CASSQDQGGTQYF
TGTGCCAGCAGCCAAGACCAAGGGGGTACGCAGTATTTT